These 15 T cell receptor beta chains were all obtained from the same sample, sequenced in a study of OX40 agonist ivuxolimab in advanced cancers. Libraries were built with the immunoSEQ multiplex PCR assay. Not all clones reach the TCRdb copy of this immuneACCESS table, which keeps in-frame sequences only. Checked studies attribute under half of the gap to unresolved V genes and leave the rest unexplained. The sample yields around 97,000 clones; 84% were counted once. The ten largest clones add up to roughly 5% of the sample. The sequencing here drew on CD4+ or CD8+ T cells sorted from blood, taken in a trial of the OX40 agonist ivuxolimab. The receptor set was obtained from an adult with an advanced solid tumor such as melanoma, head and neck, liver or kidney cancer.

The chain recombines TRBV11-1 with TRBJ2-2; 12 bases are a match to TRBD2. The CDR3 has 16 residues. CDR1 is SGHAT and CDR2 is FQDESV in the germline V gene (reference sequence). With V trimmed by 2 bases and J by 7 bases, 5 bases remained unmatched. CDR3 DNA: TGTGCCAGCAGCTTAACCGGGACTAGCGGGTTCGGGGAGCTGTTTTTT. Its translation: CASSLTGTSGFGELFF.

This chain links TRBV18 with TRBJ2-7; TRBD1 matches 7 bases. The CDR3 has 13 amino acids. The V and J ends lost 3 bases and 9 bases, in that order; junction bases with no gene match: 8. Germline assignment: CDR1 KGHSH and CDR2 LQKENI. In DNA form, the CDR3 reads TGTGCCAGCTCACCCTACGACAGGGAGCGGCAGTACTTC. It encodes CASSPYDRERQYF.

The chain is built from TRBV5-6 and TRBJ1-6, with TRBD1 identical over 7 bases. J lost 9 bases, V lost 2 bases, and 8 bases had no gene match. Germline-derived CDR1 and CDR2 are SGHDT and YYEEEE. This CDR3 region has 15 residues. CDR3 loop: CASSFYTGVGSPLHF. The DNA of the CDR3 is TGTGCCAGCAGCTTCTACACAGGGGTGGGTTCACCCCTCCACTTT.

The gene calls are TRBV19 and TRBJ1-4; 9 nucleotides agree with TRBD1. Germline V gene lookup returns CDR1 LNHDA and CDR2 SQIVND (reference sequence). V lost 6 bases, J lost 7 bases, and 6 bases stayed unmatched. The CDR3 has 14 residues. The CDR3 region has the DNA TGTGCCAGTAGCACAGGGGGCAGCATTGAAAAACTGTTTTTT. Its translation is CASSTGGSIEKLFF.

This chain's CDR3 is CASSLGSALGEQYF. The CDR3 nucleotides are TGTGCCAGCAGTTTAGGGTCAGCCTTGGGGGAGCAGTACTTC. V is TRBV27 and J is TRBJ2-7, with unresolved D. The CDR3 runs to 14 residues. CDR1 MNHEY and CDR2 SMNVEV come from the germline V gene (reference sequence). Trimming took 2 bases from V and 7 from J, leaving 15 bases between them.

J is TRBJ2-2 and V is TRBV5-1; 12 nucleotides agree with TRBD2. The CDR3 extends over 17 amino acids. The germline gives CDR1 SGHRS, CDR2 YFSETQ. The junction had 3 bases not matched to a gene; V was cut back by 1 base and J by 2 bases. The CDR3: CASSLILAGGNTGELFF. Written as DNA, the CDR3 is TGCGCCAGCAGCTTGATACTAGCGGGGGGCAACACCGGGGAGCTGTTTTTT.

CDR3 nucleotide sequence: TGTGCCAGTGGTTCCGGGACAGGGGGGGTATACACCGGGGAGCTGTTTTTT. Translated: CASGSGTGGVYTGELFF. The chain joins TRBV19 to TRBJ2-2; 11 bases fit TRBD1. Germline CDR1 and CDR2: LNHDA and SQIVND (reference sequence). The length of the CDR3 is 17 residues. V lost 8 bases to trimming and J lost 3 bases; unmatched junction nucleotides: 11.

The chain joins TRBV7-2 to TRBJ1-1, with 8 nucleotides matching TRBD1. The CDR3 runs 15 residues. Per the germline V gene, CDR1 is SGHTA and CDR2 is FQGNSA. Unmatched junction bases numbered 10, after V lost 4 bases and J lost 6 bases. Here the CDR3 reads CASSWRTGPKAEAFF. CDR3 sequence (DNA): TGTGCCAGCAGCTGGCGGACAGGGCCGAAGGCTGAAGCTTTCTTT. Full variable domain (outside the CDR3, taken from reference TRBV7-2 and TRBJ1-1): GAGVSQSPSNKVTEKGKDVELRCDPISGHTALYWYRQSLGQGLEFLIYFQGNSAPDKSGLPSDRFSAERTGGSVSTLTIQRTQQEDSAVYLCASSWRTGPKAEAFFGQGTRLTVV.

This clone appeared a few times. The V and J genes are TRBV19 and TRBJ2-7, with D perhaps assigned TRBD1 or TRBD2 (5 bases each). V was clipped by 5 bases and J by 7 bases, with 21 bases between them. CDR1 LNHDA and CDR2 SQIVND come from the germline V gene (reference sequence). CDR3 length equals 15 residues. DNA for the CDR3: TGTGCCAGTAGTCTACGGGACGGCCCCTCGGGGGAGCAGTACTTC. Its protein is CASSLRDGPSGEQYF.

The chain joins TRBV5-1 to TRBJ1-1, with D unresolved. The CDR3 contains 15 residues. V dropped 0 bases and J dropped 1 base, with 10 bases sitting between them. Germline V CDR1 and CDR2: SGHRS, YFSETQ. CDR3 residues: CASSLADLSNTEAFF. DNA for the CDR3: TGCGCCAGCAGCTTGGCCGACTTATCGAACACTGAAGCTTTCTTT.

The chain has TRBV5-1 and TRBJ2-7; tentatively, D is TRBD1 (6 bases). V shed 4 bases and J shed 2 bases, with 16 bases lying between them. This CDR3 region has 15 residues. CDR1 and CDR2 (germline): SGHRS, YFSETQ. CDR3 DNA: TGCGCCAGCAGCACCTACGGGACATCAGCCTACGAGCAGTACTTC. It translates to CASSTYGTSAYEQYF. Based on the CDR3 plus reference TRBV5-1 and TRBJ2-7, the full variable domain is KAGVTQTPRYLIKTRGQQVTLSCSPISGHRSVSWYQQTPGQGLQFLFEYFSETQRNKGNFPGRFSGRQFSNSRSEMNVSTLELGDSALYLCASSTYGTSAYEQYFGPGTRLTVT.

The chain joins TRBV4-2 to TRBJ2-6; D is perhaps TRBD1 or TRBD2 (7 bases each). V was pared by 4 bases and J by 0 bases, with 19 bases between. Germline-derived CDR1 and CDR2 are LGHNA and YNFKEQ. CDR3 length equals 19 residues. DNA for the CDR3: TGTGCCAGCAGCCCAGCAGCGGGACAGACTATCTCTGGGGCCAACGTCCTGACTTTC. Its translation is CASSPAAGQTISGANVLTF.

V usage is TRBV12-5 and J usage is TRBJ2-3; D gene uncertain. CDR1 and CDR2 from the germline V gene are LGHNT and FRNRAP. V was shortened by 2 bases and J by 2 bases, with 11 bases between the two germline ends. CDR3 size: 15 residues. The CDR3 nucleotides read TGTGCTAGTGGTTTGCCGCAATACTCCACAGATACGCAGTATTTT. The encoded protein is CASGLPQYSTDTQYF.

Written as DNA, the CDR3 is TGTGCCAGTAGTATAGATCAGGGGGCGAAAAACTATGGCTACACCTTC. Translating it yields CASSIDQGAKNYGYTF. The chain couples TRBV19 to TRBJ1-2, with 8 positions matching TRBD1. V was pared by 0 bases and J by 2 bases, with 5 bases of the junction left unmatched. The CDR3 length is 16 residues. Germline V lookup: CDR1 LNHDA, CDR2 SQIVND (reference sequence). Complete variable domain (other parts from reference TRBV19 and TRBJ1-2): DGGITQSPKYLFRKEGQNVTLSCEQNLNHDAMYWYRQDPGQGLRLIYYSQIVNDFQKGDIAEGYSVSREKKESFPLTVTSAQKNPTAFYLCASSIDQGAKNYGYTFGSGTRLTVV.

As concerns this clone: The junction departs from the called germline gene at one end, perhaps through a read error. V gene TRBV2 combines with J gene TRBJ1-1, with a possible D match to TRBD1 (5 bases). This CDR3 is 13 amino acids long. Germline CDR1 SNHLY, CDR2 FYNNEI. CDR3 residues: CASREGTNTEAFF. The CDR3, as DNA: TGTGCCAGCAGAGAAGGGACGAACACTGAAGCTTTCTTT. The variable domain in full, completed from reference TRBV2 and TRBJ1-1, reads EPEVTQTPSHQVTQMGQEVILRCVPISNHLYFYWYRQILGQKVEFLVSFYNNEISEKSEIFDDQFSVERPDGSNFTLKIRSTKLEDSAMYFCASREGTNTEAFFGQGTRLTVV.